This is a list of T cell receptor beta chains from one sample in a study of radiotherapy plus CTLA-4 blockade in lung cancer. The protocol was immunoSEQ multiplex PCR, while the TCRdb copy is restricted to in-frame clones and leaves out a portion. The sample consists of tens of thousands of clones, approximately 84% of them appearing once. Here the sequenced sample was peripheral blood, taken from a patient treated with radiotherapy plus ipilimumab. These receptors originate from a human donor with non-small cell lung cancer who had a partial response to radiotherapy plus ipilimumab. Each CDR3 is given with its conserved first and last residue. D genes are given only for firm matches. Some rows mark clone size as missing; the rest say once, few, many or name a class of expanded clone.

CDR3nt: TGTGCCAGCAGCATCAGCGGGACATCCTACAATGAGCAGTTCTTC; CDR3aa: CASSISGTSYNEQFF; v_gene: TRBV5-4; d_gene: NA; len: 15; abundance: NA; j_gene: TRBJ2-1
CDR3nt: TGTGCCAGCAGTGAAGGACGGGGGGGAAACATTCAGTACTTC; CDR3aa: CASSEGRGGNIQYF; v_gene: TRBV6-1; d_gene: TRBD2; len: 14; abundance: NA; j_gene: TRBJ2-4
CDR3nt: TGTGCCAGCAGCGGTCCGGGACAGGGGTTTTACGAGCAGTACTTC; CDR3aa: CASSGPGQGFYEQYF; v_gene: TRBV5-5; d_gene: TRBD1; len: 15; abundance: NA; j_gene: TRBJ2-7
CDR3nt: TGTGCCAGCAATCCAACTAGTTCCACCGGGGAGCTGTTTTTT; CDR3aa: CASNPTSSTGELFF; v_gene: TRBV2; d_gene: NA; len: 14; abundance: NA; j_gene: TRBJ2-2
CDR3nt: TGTGCCAGCTCACCTTCACAGGGGAGCTCTGGAAACACCATATATTTT; CDR3aa: CASSPSQGSSGNTIYF; v_gene: TRBV18; d_gene: TRBD1; len: 16; abundance: once; j_gene: TRBJ1-3
CDR3nt: TGCGCCAGCAGCCAAGATGGGGTGGTTGGAGGGGGCTCGAAAGGCTACACCTTC; CDR3aa: CASSQDGVVGGGSKGYTF; v_gene: TRBV4-3; d_gene: TRBD1; len: 18; abundance: NA; j_gene: TRBJ1-2
CDR3nt: TGTGCCAGCAGCTTGGAAGGGGCGTTCTATGGCTACACCTTC; CDR3aa: CASSLEGAFYGYTF; v_gene: TRBV5-4; d_gene: NA; len: 14; abundance: once; j_gene: TRBJ1-2
CDR3nt: TGTGCCAGCAGCTTAGCGGCGGGGCTAGTCGCGTACGAGCAGTACTTC; CDR3aa: CASSLAAGLVAYEQYF; v_gene: TRBV7-2; d_gene: NA; len: 16; abundance: NA; j_gene: TRBJ2-7
CDR3nt: TGTGCCAGCAGTTTAGGCGGGACCGACAATGAGCAGTTCTTC; CDR3aa: CASSLGGTDNEQFF; v_gene: TRBV28; d_gene: NA; len: 14; abundance: NA; j_gene: TRBJ2-1
CDR3nt: TGTGCCAGCAGTCCTCCCCAGGGGAGTGGAAACACCATATATTTT; CDR3aa: CASSPPQGSGNTIYF; v_gene: TRBV28; d_gene: NA; len: 15; abundance: NA; j_gene: TRBJ1-3
CDR3nt: TGTGCCAGTAGTATATTCGGGGGTTCGAGCAATCAGCCCCAGCATTTT; CDR3aa: CASSIFGGSSNQPQHF; v_gene: TRBV19; d_gene: NA; len: 16; abundance: NA; j_gene: TRBJ1-5
CDR3nt: TGTGCCACCAGCAGAGGTGGCGTCGGGACTGATAATCAGCCCCAGCATTTT; CDR3aa: CATSRGGVGTDNQPQHF; v_gene: TRBV15; d_gene: NA; len: 17; abundance: NA; j_gene: TRBJ1-5
CDR3nt: TGTGCCGCGGGTGGGTCGGGCAATGAGCAGTTCTTC; CDR3aa: CAAGGSGNEQFF; v_gene: TRBV7-2; d_gene: NA; len: 12; abundance: NA; j_gene: TRBJ2-1
CDR3nt: TGTGCCTGGAGCAAACAGGGGGCCGGCTATGGCTACACCTTC; CDR3aa: CAWSKQGAGYGYTF; v_gene: TRBV30; d_gene: TRBD1; len: 14; abundance: NA; j_gene: TRBJ1-2
CDR3nt: TGTGCCAGCAGCCCGCGAGGGGGCGGCAATCAGCCCCAGCATTTT; CDR3aa: CASSPRGGGNQPQHF; v_gene: TRBV7-9; d_gene: TRBD1; len: 15; abundance: NA; j_gene: TRBJ1-5
CDR3nt: TGCGCCAGCAGCCAACTCTATTTCCACGAGCAGTACTTC; CDR3aa: CASSQLYFHEQYF; v_gene: TRBV4-1; d_gene: NA; len: 13; abundance: NA; j_gene: TRBJ2-7
CDR3nt: TGTGCCAGCAGCCAGGAGAGGGACAGGGGGTTCGACGAGCAGTACTTC; CDR3aa: CASSQERDRGFDEQYF; v_gene: TRBV4-2; d_gene: TRBD1; len: 16; abundance: NA; j_gene: TRBJ2-7
CDR3nt: TGTGCCAGCTCACCACAGCGGGGGTTCTTTGGAAACACCATATATTTT; CDR3aa: CASSPQRGFFGNTIYF; v_gene: TRBV18; d_gene: NA; len: 16; abundance: NA; j_gene: TRBJ1-3
CDR3nt: TGTGCCAGCTCTCTTGACAGGAATCAGCCCCAGCATTTT; CDR3aa: CASSLDRNQPQHF; v_gene: TRBV18; d_gene: NA; len: 13; abundance: NA; j_gene: TRBJ1-5
CDR3nt: TGCGCCAGCAGCCCCGGGATGTCTAATGAAAAACTGTTTTTT; CDR3aa: CASSPGMSNEKLFF; v_gene: TRBV5-1; d_gene: NA; len: 14; abundance: NA; j_gene: TRBJ1-4
CDR3nt: TGTGCCAGCAGCCCGCAGCGGGAGATTTGGTACGAGCAGTACTTC; CDR3aa: CASSPQREIWYEQYF; v_gene: TRBV5-4; d_gene: TRBD2; len: 15; abundance: NA; j_gene: TRBJ2-7
CDR3nt: TGTGCCACCAGCAGAGATCGGAGACAGGGGGCCGCTAACCAGCCCCAGCATTTT; CDR3aa: CATSRDRRQGAANQPQHF; v_gene: TRBV15; d_gene: TRBD1; len: 18; abundance: NA; j_gene: TRBJ1-5
CDR3nt: TGCGCCAGCAGCGGACTAGCGGGAGGGCCAATTTCCTACAATGAGCAGTTCTTC; CDR3aa: CASSGLAGGPISYNEQFF; v_gene: TRBV4-3; d_gene: TRBD2; len: 18; abundance: once; j_gene: TRBJ2-1
CDR3nt: TGTGCCAGCAGTCGAAACAGGGGATACTACGAGCAGTACTTC; CDR3aa: CASSRNRGYYEQYF; v_gene: TRBV5-6; d_gene: TRBD1; len: 14; abundance: NA; j_gene: TRBJ2-7
CDR3nt: TGTGCCAGCAGTTACAGGGGGCTTAGCACCGGGGAGCTGTTTTTT; CDR3aa: CASSYRGLSTGELFF; v_gene: TRBV28; d_gene: TRBD1; len: 15; abundance: once; j_gene: TRBJ2-2
CDR3nt: TGTGCCAGCAGCCAAGAGGCCAGTTATAGCAATCAGCCCCAGCATTTT; CDR3aa: CASSQEASYSNQPQHF; v_gene: TRBV4-2; d_gene: NA; len: 16; abundance: once; j_gene: TRBJ1-5
CDR3nt: TGTGCCAGCAGGGATGAGGGTAACTATGGCTACACCTTC; CDR3aa: CASRDEGNYGYTF; v_gene: TRBV7-2; d_gene: NA; len: 13; abundance: NA; j_gene: TRBJ1-2
CDR3nt: TGTGCCAGCTCACCATCCGGGACAGGATTCGGAAACACCATATATTTT; CDR3aa: CASSPSGTGFGNTIYF; v_gene: TRBV18; d_gene: TRBD1; len: 16; abundance: few; j_gene: TRBJ1-3
CDR3nt: TGTGCCAGCACCGGAAACAGGGGGAGGATTGAAGAGACCCAGTACTTC; CDR3aa: CASTGNRGRIEETQYF; v_gene: TRBV28; d_gene: TRBD1; len: 16; abundance: NA; j_gene: TRBJ2-5
CDR3nt: TGTGCCAGCAGGCGCCTCGGGAGGGGCGAGCAGTACTTC; CDR3aa: CASRRLGRGEQYF; v_gene: TRBV28; d_gene: TRBD2; len: 13; abundance: NA; j_gene: TRBJ2-7
CDR3nt: TGTGCCAGCAGCCAAGAGCCACAAGTAAACTCCTATAATTCACCCCTCCACTTT; CDR3aa: CASSQEPQVNSYNSPLHF; v_gene: TRBV4-2; d_gene: NA; len: 18; abundance: NA; j_gene: TRBJ1-6